What follows are 12 T cell receptor beta chains derived from one specimen sequenced in a study of lymphopenia after photon versus proton radiotherapy. Produced via immunoSEQ multiplex PCR; TCRdb's table is partial and in-frame only. Of 25,000 to 30,000 clones in the sample, just under 90% were seen once. The sequenced sample was peripheral blood, obtained from a patient treated with proton-based radiotherapy. These receptors all come from a woman aged 60-75 years with cholangiocarcinoma. Some clones in this sample may be carry-over from other donors' samples.

The table lists this clone with a few counts. The V call is TRBV7-8, the J call TRBJ2-7; D may be TRBD1 (6 bases). The CDR3 loop spans 15 amino acids. Trimming pared 3 bases from V and 1 base from J, leaving 13 bases between. Germline CDR1 and CDR2: SGHVS and FQNEAQ. In nucleotides, the CDR3 is TGTGCCAGCAGCTTTATCGGACAGTCATCCTACGAGCAGTACTTC. Translation: CASSFIGQSSYEQYF.

This clone was counted a single time. J is TRBJ1-6 and V is TRBV7-2, with 10 bases matching TRBD1. The length of the CDR3 is 15 residues. From germline, CDR1 is SGHTA and CDR2 FQGNSA. V dropped 5 bases and J dropped 9; count of bases not matched to a gene: 7. CDR3 in amino acids: CASSPGTGVSSPLHF. The CDR3 DNA reads TGTGCCAGCAGCCCCGGGACAGGGGTCTCTTCACCCCTCCACTTT.

V usage is TRBV4-3 and J usage is TRBJ1-4; TRBD1 is a possible D gene (5 bases). Germline CDR1 is LGHNA and CDR2 is YSLEER. This CDR3 region has 15 residues. The germline V and J ends were trimmed by 1 base and 9 bases, with 15 bases remaining between them. The CDR3 DNA reads TGCGCCAGCAGCCAAGGGGTGGGGGGAGGTCAAAAACTGTTTTTT. Translating gives CASSQGVGGGQKLFF.

The chain carries TRBV21-1 and TRBJ2-1. TRBV21-1 is assigned pseudogene status. The CDR3 is made up of 14 amino acids. CDR3 in amino acids: CASSHAHSDNEQFF. The CDR3 DNA reads TGTGCCAGCAGCCACGCCCATTCCGACAATGAGCAGTTCTTC.

The chain has TRBV4-1 and TRBJ1-5; 9 bases line up with TRBD1. Germline V gene sequence: CDR1 MGHRA, CDR2 YSYEKL. This CDR3 region has 17 residues. V shed 4 bases and J 9 bases; nucleotides not matched to a gene: 16. In DNA form, the CDR3 reads TGCGCCAGCAGCCCGAGGGGGACAGGGAAAATGGCACGGCCCCAGCATTTT. Translation: CASSPRGTGKMARPQHF.

This sequence joins TRBV30 and TRBJ1-5; 9 bases agree with TRBD1. The V gene end was trimmed by 2 bases and the J gene end by 3 bases; junction bases not matched to a gene: 5. This CDR3 spans 15 amino acids. Germline-derived CDR1 and CDR2 are GTSNPN and SVGIG (reference sequence). The CDR3 is CAWSPRQGVNQPQHF. The CDR3 DNA reads TGTGCCTGGAGTCCCCGACAGGGGGTCAATCAGCCCCAGCATTTT.

By share, this clone counts as medium-sized (0.01 to 0.1%). The chain combines TRBV9 with TRBJ1-2; D remains unclear. CDR1 and CDR2 (germline): SGDLS, YYNGEE. V lost 3 bases, J lost 12 bases, and 12 bases lay in between. The CDR3 spans 11 residues. The CDR3 DNA sequence: TGTGCCAGCAGCGGACTCGCCGGCCACACCTTC. This encodes CASSGLAGHTF.

The CDR3 DNA is TGCGCCAGCAGCTTTACAGGTGCCTCCTACGAGCAGTACTTC. Its translation: CASSFTGASYEQYF. V usage is TRBV5-1 and J usage is TRBJ2-7; D possibly corresponds to TRBD1 (5 bases). V gave up 2 bases and J gave up 0 bases, with 9 bases separating them. The CDR3 has 14 residues. Germline-derived CDR1 and CDR2 are SGHRS and YFSETQ.

The chain links TRBV6-6 to TRBJ2-2; 7 bases align to TRBD1. The CDR3 consists of 16 residues. Germline CDR1 and CDR2: MNHNY and SVGAGI (reference sequence). The ends lost 5 bases at V and 3 bases at J; junction bases unmatched: 9. CDR3 sequence reads: CASSPLNRGYTGELFF. The CDR3 DNA follows: TGTGCCAGCAGTCCACTGAACAGGGGATACACCGGGGAGCTGTTTTTT.

The chain couples TRBV12-5 to TRBJ2-7; possibly TRBD1 or TRBD2 for D (6 bases each). Germline values: CDR1 LGHNT, CDR2 FRNRAP. The germline V and J ends were trimmed by 5 bases and 1 base, with 12 bases remaining between them. This CDR3 has 14 amino acids. CDR3 coding DNA: TGTGCTAGTGGTGGAAGGGGGGCGTCCTACGAGCAGTACTTC. Translating gives CASGGRGASYEQYF.

J is TRBJ2-1 and V is TRBV9; TRBD2 matches at 10 bases. Germline V gene sequence: CDR1 SGDLS, CDR2 YYNGEE. The CDR3 length is 15 residues. With V trimmed by 4 bases and J by 7 bases, 8 bases remained unmatched. CDR3 residues: CASSPSGGVNNEQFF. CDR3 bases: TGTGCCAGCAGCCCAAGCGGGGGGGTCAATAATGAGCAGTTCTTC.

The rearrangement uses TRBV10-2 and TRBJ2-2, with D unresolved. The V gene lost 5 bases and the J gene lost 0 bases, with 7 bases spanning the gap. CDR1 WSHSY and CDR2 SAAADI come from the germline V gene. This CDR3 contains 14 residues. The CDR3 spells CASSQQSNTGELFF. The CDR3, as DNA: TGCGCCAGCAGTCAACAGTCGAACACCGGGGAGCTGTTTTTT.